Listed here are 27 T cell receptor beta chains from one sample, sequenced in a study of molecular identifiers for immune sequencing clone quantification. TCRdb analysed the PCR reads with MiXCR anew, one entry per CDR3 protein. The table lists about 500,000 distinct CDR3 sequences, around 25% of them singletons. The sample was naive CD8+ T cells from blood, with Jurkat cell RNA spiked in. Subset: FACS-sorted CD8+CD4-CCR7+CD45RA+ naive T cells. Receptors originate from a human donor in good health. Some libraries in this study had Jurkat cell RNA spiked in.

This clonotype appeared many times. The chain carries TRBV28 and TRBJ2-5; tentative D call: TRBD2 (6 bases). The V and J ends lost 4 bases and 5 bases respectively, with 14 bases between them. Germline V gene sequence: CDR1 MDHEN, CDR2 SYDVKM. This CDR3 spans 14 amino acids. The CDR3 region has the DNA TGTGCCAGCAGTTACACGGGGGACCCGGAGACCCAGTACTTC. Amino acids: CASSYTGDPETQYF.

This sequence joins TRBV2 and TRBJ2-7; 7 bases are shared with TRBD1. With V trimmed by 3 bases and J by 1 base, 3 bases remained unmatched. CDR3 length: 14 residues. The germline gives CDR1 SNHLY, CDR2 FYNNEI. CDR3 nucleotides: TGTGCCAGCAGTGATACAGGGGATTCCTACGAGCAGTACTTC. This codes for CASSDTGDSYEQYF.

The rearrangement uses TRBV20-1 and TRBJ2-7, with 8 bases matching TRBD1. Per the germline V gene, CDR1 is DFQATT and CDR2 is SNEGSKA (reference sequence). This CDR3 region has 14 residues. The V gene end was trimmed by 4 bases and the J gene end by 3 bases; junction bases not matched to a gene: 8. CDR3 sequence: CSAIVRGLGYEQYF. The CDR3 coding sequence is TGCAGTGCTATCGTCAGGGGGCTTGGCTACGAGCAGTACTTC.

This clonotype was counted between two and nine times. The chain combines TRBV29-1 with TRBJ1-2; possibly TRBD1 for D (5 bases). V was clipped by 7 bases and J by 6 bases, with 12 bases between them. Germline lookup yields CDR1 SQVTM and CDR2 ANQGSEA. This CDR3 contains 11 residues. DNA for the CDR3: TGCAGCGGGGTGGAGGGGCATGGCTACACCTTC. This gives the protein CSGVEGHGYTF.

The chain is built from TRBV19 and TRBJ1-2; maybe TRBD1 (5 bases). The germline gives CDR1 LNHDA, CDR2 SQIVND (reference sequence). Trimming cost V 7 bases and J 3 bases, with 21 bases left between them. The CDR3 has 16 amino acids. DNA of the CDR3: TGTGCCAGTACCACCTGGTCGGGGGAACCCGACTATGGCTACACCTTC. It encodes CASTTWSGEPDYGYTF.

The chain employs TRBV29-1 and TRBJ1-2, with TRBD1 identical over 9 bases. This CDR3 region has 14 residues. Germline V lookup: CDR1 SQVTM, CDR2 ANQGSEA. Trimming took 3 bases from V and 4 from J; bases not matched to a gene: 6. The CDR3 nucleotides read TGCAGCGTTGACCGGGACAGGGTGAGCTATGGCTACACCTTC. It is translated as CSVDRDRVSYGYTF.

At least ten counts were recorded for this clonotype. The rearrangement joins TRBV10-2 to TRBJ2-3; D not certain. The V gene's germline CDR1 is WSHSY and CDR2 SAAADI. The CDR3 contains 13 residues. Trimming stripped 6 bases from V and 5 bases from J, with 12 bases between. CDR3 DNA: TGCGCCAGCAGCTCGACTCCAATAGATACGCAGTATTTT. It yields the protein CASSSTPIDTQYF.

This clonotype was observed many times. V gene TRBV29-1 combines with J gene TRBJ2-5; TRBD2 might be the D (5 bases). Germline lookup yields CDR1 SQVTM and CDR2 ANQGSEA. The CDR3 length is 10 residues. Trimming cost V 6 bases and J 5 bases, with 7 bases left between them. CDR3 loop: CSVLGETQYF. DNA of the CDR3: TGCAGCGTACTAGGGGAGACCCAGTACTTC.

The chain joins TRBV4-3 to TRBJ1-1; D unresolved. V lost 4 bases to trimming and J lost 1 base, with 13 bases between them. This CDR3 region has 15 residues. Germline-derived CDR1 and CDR2 are LGHNA and YSLEER. This chain's CDR3 is CASSRARHSNTEAFF. In nucleotides, the CDR3 is TGCGCCAGCAGCCGCGCTCGACATTCGAACACTGAAGCTTTCTTT.

This clonotype was found many times. The rearrangement links TRBV29-1 to TRBJ2-3; weak D call: TRBD1 (5 bases). The V end was cut by 1 base, the J end by 5 bases, with 10 bases between. Germline V gene sequence: CDR1 SQVTM, CDR2 ANQGSEA. CDR3 size: 13 residues. CDR3 in DNA: TGCAGCGTTGAAGGGCAGGGTGGAGATACGCAGTATTTT. Encoded protein: CSVEGQGGDTQYF.

J is TRBJ2-7 and V is TRBV3-1; the D call may be TRBD1 or TRBD2 (5 bases each). The germline V and J ends were trimmed by 4 bases and 3 bases, with 19 bases remaining between them. The CDR3 length is 16 residues. The germline gives CDR1 LGHDT, CDR2 YNNKEL (reference sequence). CDR3 in DNA: TGTGCCAGCAGCCCAAAACTCGGCGAGGGGTTCTACGAGCAGTACTTC. It encodes CASSPKLGEGFYEQYF.

This clonotype was counted at least ten times. The CDR3 DNA sequence: TGTGCCAGCAGTATTGGGCAAGGGACCTACGAGCAGTACTTC. Protein sequence: CASSIGQGTYEQYF. The rearrangement uses TRBV7-9 and TRBJ2-7; D unclear. Germline CDR1 SEHNR, CDR2 FQNEAQ (reference sequence). The CDR3 extends over 14 amino acids. V was trimmed by 6 bases and J by 2 bases, leaving 14 bases between them. Variable domain in full (rest from reference TRBV7-9 and TRBJ2-7): DTGVSQNPRHKITKRGQNVTFRCDPISEHNRLYWYRQTLGQGPEFLTYFQNEAQLEKSRLLSDRFSAERPKGSFSTLEIQRTEQGDSAMYLCASSIGQGTYEQYFGPGTRLTVT.

This chain links TRBV7-9 with TRBJ2-2; possible D gene TRBD2, 7 bases. Germline V gives CDR1 SEHNR, CDR2 FQNEAQ (reference sequence). Trimming took off 5 bases at V and 0 bases at J, with 16 bases between the two ends. The CDR3 is 17 amino acids. The CDR3 bases are TGTGCCAGCAGCCCAATTACGGGGGGCGCGAACACCGGGGAGCTGTTTTTT. Encoded protein: CASSPITGGANTGELFF.

As regards this clonotype: The germline gene is not matched at one end of the junction; a read error may be the cause. The V call is TRBV12-3 or TRBV12-4, the J call TRBJ2-5, with TRBD1 matching 7 bases. CDR3 size: 15 residues. CDR3 bases: TGTACCAGCAGTTTAGCCGGGACAGTCCAAGAGACCCAGTACTTC. Encoded protein: CTSSLAGTVQETQYF.

The chain couples TRBV11-2 to TRBJ2-5, with D possibly called TRBD1 or TRBD2 (5 bases each). The germline gives CDR1 SGHAT, CDR2 FQNNGV. V gave up 1 base and J gave up 10 bases, with 10 bases separating them. The CDR3 has 12 amino acids. The CDR3 DNA reads TGTGCCAGCAGCTTAGGGTTGGGGGACCAGTACTTC. Protein: CASSLGLGDQYF.

Ten or more counts support this clonotype. The chain links TRBV5-1 to TRBJ2-3; D possibly uses TRBD1 or TRBD2 (5 bases each). Trimming pared 7 bases from V and 0 bases from J, leaving 15 bases between. The CDR3 contains 15 residues. CDR1 is SGHRS and CDR2 is YFSETQ in the germline V gene. CDR3 residues: CASYRDGPSTDTQYF. The CDR3, as DNA: TGCGCCAGCTACCGGGACGGCCCTAGCACAGATACGCAGTATTTT.

This clonotype was picked up many times. The CDR3 is CASSALGTPYEQYF. The DNA for the CDR3 is TGTGCCAGCAGCGCGTTAGGGACTCCCTACGAGCAGTACTTC. V gene TRBV14 combines with J gene TRBJ2-7; D may be TRBD2 (6 bases). The V and J ends lost 5 bases and 2 bases respectively, with 13 bases between them. The CDR3 extends over 14 amino acids. CDR1 SGHDN and CDR2 FVKESK come from the germline V gene.

This chain uses TRBV6-1 with TRBJ2-7; a weak D match, TRBD1 (5 bases). The CDR3 extends over 14 amino acids. Looked up from germline, CDR1 is MNHNS and CDR2 is SASEGT. Deletions cut 2 bases from V and 8 bases from J, with 16 bases between. CDR3 nucleotides: TGTGCCAGCAGTGAATTGGACAAACCCCTCCAGCAGTACTTC. Its translation: CASSELDKPLQQYF.

As concerns this clonotype: Since a much larger clone is just one base distant, this may be a read error. The rearrangement uses TRBV5-6 and TRBJ1-5; D perhaps matches TRBD1 (5 bases). Germline V lookup: CDR1 SGHDT, CDR2 YYEEEE. The CDR3 totals 16 residues. The CDR3 DNA sequence: TGTGCCAGCAGCTCTAAAGGGACTCTGGGCAATCAGCCCCCGCATTTT. It yields the protein CASSSKGTLGNQPPHF.

This clonotype was counted many times. V gene TRBV7-9 combines with J gene TRBJ2-7; possibly TRBD1 or TRBD2 for D (5 bases each). The CDR3 spans 13 residues. V lost 5 bases and J lost 8, with 16 bases in between. The V gene's germline CDR1 is SEHNR and CDR2 FQNEAQ (reference sequence). CDR3 amino acids: CASSPSGLGQQYF. In nucleotides, the CDR3 is TGTGCCAGCAGCCCCAGTGGGCTGGGACAGCAGTACTTC.

This clonotype was detected a few times. V gene TRBV12-5 combines with J gene TRBJ1-5, with D uncertain. V was pared by 3 bases and J by 6 bases, with 3 bases between. Germline CDR1 reads LGHNT; CDR2 reads FRNRAP. This CDR3 region has 11 residues. CDR3 loop: CASGLGQPQHF. The CDR3 coding sequence is TGTGCTAGTGGTTTAGGTCAGCCCCAGCATTTT.

About this clonotype: Possible read error: a much larger clone is one base away. The rearrangement links TRBV6-2 or TRBV6-3 to TRBJ2-7, with D hard to call. The germline V and J ends were trimmed by 0 bases and 6 bases, with 6 bases remaining between them. The CDR3 has 12 amino acids. The V gene's germline CDR1 is MNHEY and CDR2 SVGEGT. The CDR3 loop reads CASSYSPGEQYF. In DNA form, the CDR3 reads TGTGCCAGCAGTTACTCGCCGGGCGAGCAGTACTTC.

This clonotype was seen only a few times. The V gene is TRBV11-2, the J gene TRBJ2-7; 13 bases agree with TRBD2. Germline V gene sequence: CDR1 SGHAT, CDR2 FQNNGV. With V trimmed by 5 bases and J by 5 bases, 3 bases remained unmatched. CDR3 size: 14 residues. The CDR3 reads CASSTGTSGDEQYF. The DNA of the CDR3 is TGTGCCAGCAGCACCGGGACTAGCGGGGACGAGCAGTACTTC.

This clonotype was seen a few times. The chain joins TRBV27 to TRBJ2-4; no clear D. This CDR3 spans 14 amino acids. Germline values: CDR1 MNHEY, CDR2 SMNVEV (reference sequence). Trimming removed 2 bases at V and 0 bases at J, with 5 bases between. The CDR3 spells CASSLGTAKNIQYF. The DNA of the CDR3 is TGTGCCAGCAGTTTAGGAACAGCCAAAAACATTCAGTACTTC.

A note on this clonotype: The junction shows a germline mismatch at one end, possibly a read error. The genes are TRBV7-2 and TRBJ2-7; D unclear. CDR1 and CDR2 from the germline V gene are SGHTA and FQGNSA. The CDR3 has 11 amino acids. Written as DNA, the CDR3 is TGTGCCAGCGGCTTTGGATACGAGCAGTACTTC. The encoded protein is CASGFGYEQYF. The full variable domain, its missing parts supplied by reference TRBV7-2 and TRBJ2-7, is GAGVSQSPSNKVTEKGKDVELRCDPISGHTALYWYRQSLGQGLEFLIYFQGNSAPDKSGLPSDRFSAERTGGSVSTLTIQRTQQEDSAVYLCASGFGYEQYFGPGTRLTVT.

This clonotype appeared a few times. The chain recombines TRBV20-1 with TRBJ2-7; D is ambiguous. Per germline, CDR1 DFQATT and CDR2 SNEGSKA (reference sequence). Trimming took off 0 bases at V and 0 bases at J, with 6 bases between the two ends. The CDR3 runs 13 residues. Written as DNA, the CDR3 is TGCAGTGCTAGAGAAGTGAGCTCCTACGAGCAGTACTTC. It yields the protein CSAREVSSYEQYF.

A remark on this clonotype: Sequence at one end of the junction differs from germline and may be a read error. This sequence joins TRBV7-6 and TRBJ1-4; 9 nucleotides match TRBD1. Germline V gene data show CDR1 as SGHVS and CDR2 as FNYEAQ. The CDR3 extends over 15 amino acids. The DNA of the CDR3 is TGTGCCAGCAGCTCCACCGGGACAGGGCTGGAAAAACTGGTTTTT. Translating it yields CASSSTGTGLEKLVF. Full variable domain (missing parts from reference TRBV7-6 and TRBJ1-4): GAGVSQSPRYKVTKRGQDVALRCDPISGHVSLYWYRQALGQGPEFLTYFNYEAQQDKSGLPNDRFSAERPEGSISTLTIQRTEQRDSAMYRCASSSTGTGLEKLVFGSGTQLSVL.